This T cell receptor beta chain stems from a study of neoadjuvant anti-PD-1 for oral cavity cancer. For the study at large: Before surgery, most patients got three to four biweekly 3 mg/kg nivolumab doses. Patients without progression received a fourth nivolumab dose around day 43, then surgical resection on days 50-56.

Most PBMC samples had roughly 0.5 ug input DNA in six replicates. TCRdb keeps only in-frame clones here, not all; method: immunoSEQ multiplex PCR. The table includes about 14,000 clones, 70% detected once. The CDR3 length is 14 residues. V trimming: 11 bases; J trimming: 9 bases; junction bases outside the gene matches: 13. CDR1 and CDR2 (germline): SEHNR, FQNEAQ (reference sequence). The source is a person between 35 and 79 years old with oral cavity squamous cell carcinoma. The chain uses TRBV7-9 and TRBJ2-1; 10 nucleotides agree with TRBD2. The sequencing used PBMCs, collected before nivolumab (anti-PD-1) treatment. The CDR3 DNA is TGTGCCTGGGGTGAGCGGGGGGGCCGGGTTGAGCAGTTCTTC. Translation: CAWGERGGRVEQFF.